Shown below are 20 T cell receptor beta chains from a single sample sequenced in a study of cytomegalovirus exposure and HLA in healthy donors. The study ran its PCR with 60 Vbeta and 13 Jbeta primers. Data came from immunoSEQ multiplex PCR; TCRdb stores just in-frame clones and leaves some out. The sample lists 150,000 to 200,000 clones, about 76% seen once, with roughly 1.9% in the top ten. Sequencing input: PBMCs. The source is a female donor in good health and CMV-seronegative.

The chain couples TRBV13 to TRBJ2-1; 7 bases map to TRBD2. Trimming took 5 bases from V and 5 from J; bases not matched to a gene: 9. The CDR3 consists of 15 residues. The germline gives CDR1 PRHDT, CDR2 FYEKMQ (reference sequence). CDR3 residues: CASSPSGEGNNEQFF. Here the CDR3 DNA reads TGTGCCAGCAGCCCCAGCGGGGAGGGTAACAATGAGCAGTTCTTC. The full variable domain, with the rest looked up from reference TRBV13 and TRBJ2-1, is AAGVIQSPRHLIKEKRETATLKCYPIPRHDTVYWYQQGPGQDPQFLISFYEKMQSDKGSIPDRFSAQQFSDYHSELNMSSLELGDSALYFCASSPSGEGNNEQFFGPGTRLTVL.

This rearrangement joins TRBV6-5 to TRBJ1-2, with D unclear. Germline CDR1 reads MNHEY; CDR2 reads SVGAGI. Trimming pared 2 bases from V and 0 bases from J, leaving 13 bases between. The CDR3 has 16 residues. The CDR3 is CASSYGRRQTNYGYTF. CDR3 nucleotide sequence: TGTGCCAGCAGTTACGGGCGCAGACAAACTAACTATGGCTACACCTTC.

V gene TRBV5-1 combines with J gene TRBJ1-2, with D uncertain. The CDR3 has 16 amino acids. Trimming shortened V by 4 bases and J by 4 bases, and 20 bases separated the two germline ends. CDR1 is SGHRS, CDR2 YFSETQ, per germline. CDR3 in amino acids: CASSLDGIPSLYGYTF. The DNA for the CDR3 is TGCGCCAGCAGCCTGGACGGGATCCCGTCCCTCTATGGCTACACCTTC.

This chain uses TRBV6-1 with TRBJ1-5; 7 nucleotides align to TRBD1. CDR1 MNHNS and CDR2 SASEGT come from the germline V gene. The CDR3 loop spans 15 amino acids. J was trimmed by 2 bases and V by 4 bases; bases with no gene match: 5. The CDR3 region is CASSARGMGNQPQHF. In DNA form, the CDR3 reads TGTGCCAGCAGTGCCAGGGGGATGGGCAATCAGCCCCAGCATTTT.

The V and J genes are TRBV5-1 and TRBJ1-1; possibly TRBD1 for D (6 bases). Deletions cut 2 bases from V and 1 base from J, with 9 bases between. Looked up from germline, CDR1 is SGHRS and CDR2 is YFSETQ. This CDR3 contains 14 residues. The CDR3 loop reads CASSFYRENTEAFF. The CDR3 DNA follows: TGCGCCAGCAGCTTCTACAGGGAGAACACTGAAGCTTTCTTT.

The chain uses TRBV5-1 and TRBJ2-7; D might be TRBD1 (6 bases). The V end lost 3 bases, the J end lost 5 bases, and 12 bases lay between the germline ends. In germline, CDR1 is SGHRS, CDR2 YFSETQ. The CDR3 is 13 amino acids. The CDR3 DNA follows: TGCGCCAGCAGCTACCAGGGGCCTGACGAGCAGTACTTC. Protein product: CASSYQGPDEQYF.

For this clone: The junction does not match germline at one end; this may be a read error. The V and J genes are TRBV18 and TRBJ1-5, with TRBD1 matching 8 bases. Germline V gene data show CDR1 as KGHSH and CDR2 as LQKENI. The CDR3 runs to 14 residues. Written as DNA, the CDR3 is TGTGCCAGCGCACCAGGGGGCATCAATCAGCCCCAGCATTTT. This codes for CASAPGGINQPQHF.

V gene TRBV7-9 combines with J gene TRBJ1-1; 9 bases fit TRBD1. Per the germline V gene, CDR1 is SEHNR and CDR2 is FQNEAQ (reference sequence). This CDR3 spans 16 amino acids. Trimming removed 5 bases from V and 0 bases from J; junction bases left unmatched: 7. The CDR3 here is CASSDRQGVLNTEAFF. CDR3 DNA: TGTGCCAGCAGCGATAGACAGGGGGTCCTGAACACTGAAGCTTTCTTT.

The J gene is TRBJ1-2, the V gene TRBV6-5; D unclear. This CDR3 contains 13 residues. Deletions cut 2 bases from V and 4 bases from J, with 8 bases between. CDR1 MNHEY and CDR2 SVGAGI come from the germline V gene. CDR3 DNA sequence: TGTGCCAGCAGTTACGGGAGACCCTATGGCTACACCTTC. The encoded protein is CASSYGRPYGYTF.

The gene calls are TRBV9 and TRBJ2-7, with TRBD2 matching over 8 bases. There are 14 residues in the CDR3. V lost 0 bases and J lost 9; bases outside the gene matches: 8. CDR1 and CDR2 (germline): SGDLS, YYNGEE. The CDR3 nucleotides read TGTGCCAGCAGCGTAGTTGGTAGCGGGGACGCGCAGTACTTC. This encodes CASSVVGSGDAQYF.

V and J are TRBV7-9 and TRBJ1-2; TRBD1 is a possible D gene (5 bases). Between the trimmed V and J ends, which lost 5 bases and 4 bases, there was a span of 17 bases. This CDR3 is 15 amino acids long. CDR1 and CDR2 from the germline V gene are SEHNR and FQNEAQ (reference sequence). The CDR3 here is CASSTRGEALYGYTF. In nucleotides, the CDR3 is TGTGCCAGCAGCACCCGGGGGGAGGCCCTCTATGGCTACACCTTC.

This clone was recorded once. This chain joins TRBV29-1 and TRBJ2-3; 8 nucleotides align to TRBD2. The CDR3 contains 14 residues. The V segment lost 2 bases and the J segment 6 bases; nucleotides outside the gene matches: 7. Germline CDR1 SQVTM, CDR2 ANQGSEA. CDR3 sequence reads: CSVEPSGSSDTQYF. CDR3 bases: TGCAGCGTTGAACCGAGCGGGAGTTCTGATACGCAGTATTTT.

This clone was seen a few times. This chain connects TRBV18 to TRBJ1-2; possibly TRBD1 for D (6 bases). Germline V gives CDR1 KGHSH, CDR2 LQKENI. The CDR3 length is 13 residues. Trimming pared 2 bases from V and 4 bases from J, leaving 8 bases between. CDR3 sequence (DNA): TGTGCCAGCTCACCAGGGGGCTCCTATGGCTACACCTTC. Its translation is CASSPGGSYGYTF.

The chain couples TRBV19 to TRBJ2-2; 9 bases are a match to TRBD1. V shed 4 bases and J 4 bases; nucleotides not matched to a gene: 4. Germline CDR1 is LNHDA and CDR2 is SQIVND (reference sequence). There are 15 residues in the CDR3. CDR3 in amino acids: CASSTGTGSTGELFF. In DNA, the CDR3 is TGTGCCAGTAGTACCGGGACAGGGAGCACCGGGGAGCTGTTTTTT.

The genes are TRBV5-4 and TRBJ2-3; 8 nucleotides match TRBD1. Germline V gives CDR1 SGHNT, CDR2 YYREEE (reference sequence). V trimming: 4 bases; J trimming: 6 bases; junction bases outside the gene matches: 7. The CDR3 is made up of 14 amino acids. This CDR3 is CASSHPGGWDTQYF. The CDR3 DNA is TGTGCCAGCAGCCATCCAGGGGGCTGGGATACGCAGTATTTT. The full variable domain, in which reference TRBV5-4 and TRBJ2-3 provide the parts outside the CDR3, is ETGVTQSPTHLIKTRGQQVTLRCSSQSGHNTVSWYQQALGQGPQFIFQYYREEENGRGNFPPRFSGLQFPNYSSELNVNALELDDSALYLCASSHPGGWDTQYFGPGTRLTVL.

The gene calls are TRBV2 and TRBJ2-7; D may be TRBD2 (6 bases). Deletions cut 6 bases from V and 3 bases from J, with 12 bases between. This CDR3 region has 13 residues. Germline V CDR1 and CDR2: SNHLY, FYNNEI. CDR3 sequence (DNA): TGTGCCAGCAGAGGGGACTTTGGCTACGAGCAGTACTTC. Its translation: CASRGDFGYEQYF.

The gene calls are TRBV5-1 and TRBJ2-7, with 8 nucleotides matching TRBD2. This CDR3 is built from 17 residues. Germline trimming cut 4 bases from V and 0 bases from J; bases unmatched to any gene: 12. Germline CDR1 and CDR2: SGHRS and YFSETQ. The CDR3 coding sequence is TGCGCCAGCAGCCTACGTATGACTAGCGAGAGCTCCTACGAGCAGTACTTC. This encodes CASSLRMTSESSYEQYF.

The gene calls are TRBV7-7 and TRBJ2-2; 7 bases fit TRBD2. Germline lookup yields CDR1 SSHAT and CDR2 FNYEAQ (reference sequence). Germline trimming cut 5 bases from V and 3 bases from J; bases unmatched to any gene: 9. The CDR3 loop spans 16 amino acids. DNA of the CDR3: TGTGCCAGCAGCCGGGACTACCTCGGGGACACCGGGGAGCTGTTTTTT. Translation gives CASSRDYLGDTGELFF.

V is TRBV19 and J is TRBJ2-3, with TRBD2 matching over 13 bases. The germline gives CDR1 LNHDA, CDR2 SQIVND (reference sequence). After removal of 9 bases from V and 5 bases from J, the junction contained 11 bases not matched to a gene. The length of the CDR3 is 16 residues. The CDR3 loop is CASSAQGLAGVDTQYF. The CDR3 DNA is TGTGCCAGCAGTGCCCAAGGACTAGCGGGAGTAGATACGCAGTATTTT.

The V and J genes are TRBV5-1 and TRBJ2-3; D is possibly TRBD1 (6 bases). The CDR3 length is 14 residues. Trimming removed 3 bases from V and 10 bases from J, with 18 bases in between. The germline V gene encodes CDR1 SGHRS and CDR2 YFSETQ. CDR3 sequence (DNA): TGCGCCAGCAGCTCCCGGGACACACCAGGCCCGCAGTATTTT. Protein: CASSSRDTPGPQYF.